Following are 4 T cell receptor beta chains from one sample sequenced in a study of PD-1 blockade in classical Hodgkin lymphoma. Measured with immunoSEQ multiplex PCR; TCRdb has only the in-frame clones, and not every one. Counted here are around 39,000 clones, 76% occurring once; the ten biggest clones make up roughly 16%. Every patient relapsed after autologous stem cell transplantation, and brentuximab vedotin exposure varied. The sample consisted of peripheral blood mononuclear cells (PBMCs), taken before the second cycle of nivolumab. The receptors originated from a human donor with classical Hodgkin lymphoma.

The V call is TRBV19, the J call TRBJ2-3; TRBD1 matches at 8 bases. Trimming removed 5 bases from V and 4 bases from J; junction bases left unmatched: 5. Per the germline V gene, CDR1 is LNHDA and CDR2 is SQIVND (reference sequence). This CDR3 contains 14 residues. DNA of the CDR3: TGTGCCAGTAGTGTCAGGGGGCGGTCAGATACGCAGTATTTT. Its translation: CASSVRGRSDTQYF.

The rearrangement joins TRBV19 to TRBJ2-1; the match to TRBD2 covers 15 bases. The length of the CDR3 is 18 residues. CDR1 is LNHDA and CDR2 is SQIVND in the germline V gene (reference sequence). The ends lost 1 base at V and 8 bases at J; junction bases unmatched: 9. Written as DNA, the CDR3 is TGTGCCAGTAGTATAGGGACTAGCGGGGGGGCGGAGGTGGATGAGCAGTTCTTC. The encoded protein is CASSIGTSGGAEVDEQFF.

This clone was counted between two and nine times. The genes are TRBV11-2 and TRBJ1-3; D ambiguous. The germline V gene has CDR1 SGHAT and CDR2 FQNNGV. Trimming cost V 3 bases and J 1 base, with 10 bases left between them. The CDR3 extends over 15 amino acids. The CDR3, as DNA: TGTGCCAGCAGCTTGGCTACATGGTCTGGAAACACCATATATTTT. Its translation: CASSLATWSGNTIYF.

V gene TRBV5-6 combines with J gene TRBJ1-4; D gene ambiguous. The CDR3 spans 13 residues. The germline V and J ends were trimmed by 4 bases and 6 bases, with 10 bases remaining between them. CDR1 is SGHDT and CDR2 is YYEEEE in the germline V gene. CDR3 coding DNA: TGTGCCAGCAGCGGGGTTCGGCATGAAAAACTGTTTTTT. Translated: CASSGVRHEKLFF.